This T cell receptor beta chain was sequenced in a study of shared clonotypes between healthy human individuals. The study separated CD4+ cells into CD45RA+ naive and CD45RA-negative memory subsets. Findings of the study overall: Clonotypes shared by all four donors outscored non-shared clonotypes in generation probability. Only a few donors were included, so the genetic and exposure-history diversity represented was limited.

The CDR3 covers 14 residues. Germline loops: CDR1 LNHDA, CDR2 SQIVND (reference sequence). The V gene lost 3 bases and the J gene lost 5 bases, with 13 bases spanning the gap. This clone was picked up a small number of times. Antigen: not known. Sequenced by immunoSEQ multiplex PCR; TCRdb stores in-frame clones only, minus some. The sample carries hundreds of thousands of clones, less than 80% recorded once. Sample: memory CD4+ T cells sorted from blood. As for subset: CD45RA-negative fraction. The sequence derives from a woman aged 30 to 39 in good health. The chain couples TRBV19 to TRBJ1-2; no reliable D call. The CDR3, as DNA: TGTGCCAGTAGTATGGCCTATGCGGAATATGGCTACACCTTC. Translation gives CASSMAYAEYGYTF.